Listed here are 10 T cell receptor beta chains from one sample, sequenced in a study of Ad26.COV2.S vaccination and SARS-CoV-2 variants (dated by TCRdb to the early 2020s). The treatment or condition label corresponds to: about 20 received Ad26.COV2.S at low or high dose, single or two shots; about 5 received placebo; per-sample allocation not given. Repertoires of vaccine and placebo recipients were sequenced from samples taken on day 63 after the first injection. Receptors were amplified or captured by the immunoSEQ multiplex PCR assay. This immuneACCESS table, as held by TCRdb, lists in-frame sequences with V and J called but not all clones. Of the missing ones, under half trace to an unresolved V gene in checked studies; the others have no known cause. Counted in this sample were 350,000 to 450,000 clones; about four fifths of them appeared once. The top ten clonotypes cover roughly 7.4% of the sample.

The source was peripheral blood, collected in a trial of Ad26.COV2.S vaccine versus placebo. All receptors come from a person aged 18-60 years who received the Ad26.COV2.S COVID-19 vaccine or a placebo.

This clone was detected only a few times. The same CDR3 is also encoded by other DNA sequences in this sample. The V gene is TRBV15, the J gene TRBJ1-6, with D perhaps matching TRBD1 (5 bases). CDR1 and CDR2 (germline): LNHNV, YYDKDF (reference sequence). The CDR3 is made up of 15 amino acids. V lost 0 bases to trimming and J lost 7 bases, with 10 bases between them. CDR3 region: CATSRDVTANSPLHF. The DNA of the CDR3 is TGTGCCACCAGCAGAGATGTGACAGCAAATTCACCCCTCCACTTT.

V gene TRBV5-1 combines with J gene TRBJ2-7; TRBD1 matches 8 bases. The CDR3 is 15 amino acids. V shed 3 bases, J shed 0 bases, and the junction held 5 bases outside the gene matches. CDR1 is SGHRS, CDR2 YFSETQ, per germline. CDR3 nucleotides: TGCGCCAGCAGCTCCAGGGGGCGTTACTCCTACGAGCAGTACTTC. Translating it yields CASSSRGRYSYEQYF.

The chain has TRBV19 and TRBJ2-7; D is ambiguous. CDR3 length: 15 residues. Trimming pared 6 bases from V and 2 bases from J, leaving 17 bases between. In germline, CDR1 is LNHDA, CDR2 SQIVND (reference sequence). The CDR3: CASSPLGRDTYEQYF. Here the CDR3 DNA reads TGTGCCAGTAGCCCCCTCGGCAGAGACACCTACGAGCAGTACTTC. The full variable domain, rest sourced from reference TRBV19 and TRBJ2-7, is DGGITQSPKYLFRKEGQNVTLSCEQNLNHDAMYWYRQDPGQGLRLIYYSQIVNDFQKGDIAEGYSVSREKKESFPLTVTSAQKNPTAFYLCASSPLGRDTYEQYFGPGTRLTVT.

The chain couples TRBV30 to TRBJ2-7; the D is unclear. Germline V gene data show CDR1 as GTSNPN and CDR2 as SVGIG (reference sequence). V lost 0 bases and J 5 bases, leaving 11 bases between the germline ends. This CDR3 has 13 amino acids. CDR3 residues: CAWSVLEGHEQYF. CDR3 sequence (DNA): TGTGCCTGGAGTGTACTGGAAGGACACGAGCAGTACTTC.

This chain connects TRBV13 to TRBJ2-3; D not resolved. This CDR3 contains 13 residues. Germline V CDR1 and CDR2: PRHDT, FYEKMQ (reference sequence). V was shortened by 5 bases and J by 4 bases, with 10 bases between the two germline ends. Written as DNA, the CDR3 is TGTGCCAGCAGCCCAAGTCGGGCAGATACGCAGTATTTT. It encodes CASSPSRADTQYF.

This clone was recorded only once. At one end, the junction sequence differs from germline, possibly due to a read error. The rearrangement uses TRBV24-1 and TRBJ2-2; a weak D match, TRBD2 (5 bases). CDR3 length equals 12 residues. Per the germline V gene, CDR1 is KGHDR and CDR2 is SFDVKD. The CDR3 DNA is TGCGCCACCAGTGGTTCGGGGTCGGAGCTGTTTTTT. Protein sequence: CATSGSGSELFF.

The chain carries TRBV18 and TRBJ2-7; no clear D gene. Germline CDR1 reads KGHSH; CDR2 reads LQKENI. V dropped 8 bases and J dropped 0 bases, with 8 bases sitting between them. This CDR3 spans 12 amino acids. The CDR3 DNA follows: TGTGCCAGCGGAGAGACCTCCTACGAGCAGTACTTC. This translates into CASGETSYEQYF. The entire variable domain, with the rest obtained from reference TRBV18 and TRBJ2-7, is as follows: NAGVMQNPRHLVRRRGQEARLRCSPMKGHSHVYWYRQLPEEGLKFMVYLQKENIIDESGMPKERFSAEFPKEGPSILRIQQVVRGDSAAYFCASGETSYEQYFGPGTRLTVT.

This rearrangement joins TRBV3-1 (or the pseudogene TRBV3-2) to TRBJ2-5, with 8 bases aligning to TRBD1. Germline V gives CDR1 LGHDT, CDR2 YNNKEL (reference sequence). The trim removed 3 bases at V and 6 bases at J, leaving 6 bases unmatched. This CDR3 has 14 amino acids. CDR3 in DNA: TGTGCCAGCAGCCACAGAGGACAGGGAAAGACCCAGTACTTC. It codes for CASSHRGQGKTQYF.

CDR3 protein: CASTEDLTGNQPQHF. The CDR3 nucleotides read TGTGCCAGCACCGAAGACCTGACAGGCAATCAGCCCCAGCATTTT. The chain combines TRBV6-6 with TRBJ1-5; possibly TRBD1 for D (5 bases). V lost 7 bases and J 2 bases, leaving 15 bases between the germline ends. CDR1 and CDR2 from the germline V gene are MNHNY and SVGAGI (reference sequence). This CDR3 region has 15 residues.

V gene TRBV19 combines with J gene TRBJ1-2, with D possibly being TRBD1 (6 bases). Trimming pared 1 base from V and 8 bases from J, leaving 11 bases between. Germline-derived CDR1 and CDR2 are LNHDA and SQIVND (reference sequence). The CDR3 has 13 residues. The CDR3 is CASSIAGAAGYTF. DNA for the CDR3: TGTGCCAGTAGTATAGCGGGGGCTGCCGGCTACACCTTC.